The 12 T cell receptor beta chains reported below all come from one sample, sequenced in a study of early T cells in non-severe SARS-CoV-2 infection. TCRdb redid the calling of the 5' RACE reads with MiXCR, one entry per CDR3 protein. The table has tens of thousands of distinct CDR3 sequences, 11% to 15% seen once. Input material: whole blood. The receptors were sampled from an adult who was a healthcare worker with PCR-confirmed SARS-CoV-2 infection or an uninfected control (not recorded which).

This clonotype was observed a few times. The chain combines TRBV24-1 with TRBJ2-5; possible D gene TRBD1, 5 bases. Germline V lookup: CDR1 KGHDR, CDR2 SFDVKD. Trimming shortened V by 4 bases and J by 2 bases, and 16 bases separated the two germline ends. This CDR3 has 16 residues. CDR3 DNA sequence: TGTGCCACCAGTGACTTGGGCAGGGCGAGTCAAGAGACCCAGTACTTC. This gives the protein CATSDLGRASQETQYF.

The chain combines TRBV5-1 with TRBJ2-3, with D tentatively TRBD2 (5 bases). Germline assignment: CDR1 SGHRS and CDR2 YFSETQ. The CDR3 consists of 15 residues. V lost 4 bases to trimming and J lost 0 bases, with 12 bases between them. The CDR3 reads CASSPGGTSTDTQYF. The CDR3 coding sequence is TGCGCCAGCAGCCCCGGAGGCACTAGCACAGATACGCAGTATTTT. The full variable domain, its missing parts supplied by reference TRBV5-1 and TRBJ2-3, is KAGVTQTPRYLIKTRGQQVTLSCSPISGHRSVSWYQQTPGQGLQFLFEYFSETQRNKGNFPGRFSGRQFSNSRSEMNVSTLELGDSALYLCASSPGGTSTDTQYFGPGTRLTVL.

Ten or more counts support this clonotype. The CDR3 is CASSTPLSWEAFF. For the CDR3, the DNA is TGTGCCAGCAGTACCCCTCTAAGTTGGGAAGCTTTCTTT. The V and J genes are TRBV6-6 and TRBJ1-1; D gene uncertain. In germline, CDR1 is MNHNY, CDR2 SVGAGI (reference sequence). CDR3 length equals 13 residues. The V end lost 5 bases, the J end lost 8 bases, and 15 bases lay between the germline ends.

This clonotype was seen a handful of times. The chain employs TRBV27 and TRBJ2-2; possibly TRBD1 for D (5 bases). Germline CDR1 MNHEY, CDR2 SMNVEV (reference sequence). The V and J ends lost 4 bases and 4 bases respectively, with 19 bases between them. This CDR3 is built from 17 residues. The CDR3 protein is CASSYDVRQGATGELFF. The DNA for the CDR3 is TGTGCCAGCAGTTATGACGTTCGGCAGGGCGCCACCGGGGAGCTGTTTTTT.

This clonotype turned up a few times. The chain carries TRBV9 and TRBJ2-7; 7 nucleotides match TRBD2. The CDR3 has 17 residues. CDR1 is SGDLS, CDR2 YYNGEE, per germline. Losses at the gene ends were 0 bases for V and 3 bases for J; bases not matched to a gene: 12. DNA of the CDR3: TGTGCCAGCAGCGTAGCAAACCGGGGACTACCTATCTACGAGCAGTACTTC. It yields the protein CASSVANRGLPIYEQYF.

This clonotype was seen many times. The chain combines TRBV27 with TRBJ2-1, with D uncertain. Germline V gene lookup returns CDR1 MNHEY and CDR2 SMNVEV (reference sequence). This CDR3 has 12 amino acids. Trimming cost V 3 bases and J 4 bases, with 4 bases left between them. For the CDR3, the DNA is TGTGCCAGCAGTTTTGGATACAATGAGCAGTTCTTC. Translation: CASSFGYNEQFF.

This clonotype was detected only a few times. This chain links TRBV21-1 with TRBJ1-1. TRBV21-1 is an annotated pseudogene. This CDR3 contains 12 residues. The CDR3 nucleotides are TGTGCCAGCAGCAGATACGACACTGAAGCTTTCTTT. It translates to CASSRYDTEAFF.

This clonotype was recorded many times. The CDR3 is CATRRTADYEQYF. The CDR3 nucleotides are TGTGCCACCCGCAGGACAGCCGACTACGAGCAGTACTTC. This sequence joins TRBV27 and TRBJ2-7, with a weak D call TRBD1 (6 bases). The CDR3 length is 13 residues. Germline CDR1 reads MNHEY; CDR2 reads SMNVEV (reference sequence). The V and J ends lost 10 bases and 3 bases respectively, with 16 bases between them.

This chain joins TRBV29-1 and TRBJ2-5, with a possible D match to TRBD2 (7 bases). Germline V CDR1 and CDR2: SQVTM, ANQGSEA. The CDR3 is 12 amino acids. V was pared by 8 bases and J by 5 bases, with 15 bases between. In DNA, the CDR3 is TGCAGCTCTGGGGGAGGGGGTGAGACCCAGTACTTC. As protein: CSSGGGGETQYF.

This chain joins TRBV30 and TRBJ1-2; the match to TRBD1 covers 9 bases. V gave up 3 bases and J gave up 7 bases; unmatched junction bases: 6. Per germline, CDR1 GTSNPN and CDR2 SVGIG (reference sequence). There are 13 residues in the CDR3. CDR3 sequence: CAWSVGQGSGYTF. The DNA of the CDR3 is TGTGCCTGGAGCGTGGGACAGGGTTCTGGCTACACCTTC. The full variable domain, its missing parts supplied by reference TRBV30 and TRBJ1-2, is SQTIHQWPATLVQPVGSPLSLECTVEGTSNPNLYWYRQAAGRGLQLLFYSVGIGQISSEVPQNLSASRPQDRQFILSSKKLLLSDSGFYLCAWSVGQGSGYTFGSGTRLTVV.

This chain uses TRBV29-1 with TRBJ2-1, with 10 bases aligning to TRBD2. This CDR3 region has 15 residues. Germline V gene sequence: CDR1 SQVTM, CDR2 ANQGSEA. Trimming took 3 bases from V and 5 from J; bases not matched to a gene: 7. CDR3 bases: TGCAGCGTTGACACCGGGACTAGCGAAAACAATGAGCAGTTCTTC. Its translation: CSVDTGTSENNEQFF.

J is TRBJ1-1 and V is TRBV6-4; no firm D call. V lost 0 bases, J lost 2 bases, and 4 bases lay in between. This CDR3 comprises 13 residues. Germline assignment: CDR1 MRHNA and CDR2 SNTAGT. As DNA, the CDR3 is TGTGCCAGCAGTGACTCGGACAACACTGAAGCTTTCTTT. Translated, it gives CASSDSDNTEAFF.